This record concerns one T cell receptor beta chain sequence. The source of the sample is a study of blood T cell repertoires in COVID-19. Study context: The samples span acute and convalescent COVID-19 from the United States, Italy and Spain. Sample material is recorded as cDNA or gDNA derived from T cells, B-cell-depleted T cells, or PBMCs.

In the authors' methods: Cell counts per sample came from amplifying reference gene primers. The assay was immunoSEQ multiplex PCR, and TCRdb's table has in-frame clones only and misses some. The V and J calls and clone size are taken from that table; D and trimming were inferred from the DNA. The sample holds fewer than 250,000 clones, roughly 80% seen once. The junction had 5 bases not matched to a gene; V was cut back by 5 bases and J by 2 bases. CDR3 length equals 15 residues. In germline, CDR1 is LNHNV, CDR2 YYDKDF (reference sequence). The clonotype comes from a man in his thirties or forties with active or convalescent COVID-19. The rearrangement uses TRBV15 and TRBJ2-1; 8 bases fit TRBD1. Sequenced input: peripheral blood. DNA of the CDR3: TGTGCCACCAGCGCCCGGGACAGGCCCTACAATGAGCAGTTCTTC. This sequence encodes CATSARDRPYNEQFF.